This TCR beta chain originates from a study of blood T cell repertoires in COVID-19 (TCRdb year 2020). With regard to the full study: The collaborator samples originated in the United States, Italy and Spain and spanned the acute and convalescent phases of COVID-19. The repertoires were released in a freely available public database intended as a resource for research on the immune response to SARS-CoV-2. Deeply sampled blood TCRbeta repertoires from subjects exposed to, actively infected with, or recovered from COVID-19 were included in the dataset. The samples were drawn from the first 160 participants of the ongoing ImmuneRACE study and from 1,254 subjects provided by 6 global collaborators. The material from the prospective study consisted of cDNA or gDNA derived from T cells, B-cell-depleted T cells, or PBMCs. Where available, HLA class I and class II types were taken from metadata supplied by the sample provider and were not determined by assay-based typing. Nearly every sample came with metadata listing a de-identified subject ID, COVID-19 status, age in years and sex. Points the paper makes about the study in general: The amount of clinical and demographic metadata varied by source and participant and was provided uncurated.

CDR1 and CDR2, per the germline V gene (reference sequence), are LNHDA and SQIVND. The CDR3 runs 17 amino acids, cysteine and phenylalanine included. CDR3 DNA is the only sequence kept; it has 51 bases, read in frame from the first base. V and J are truncated by 2 bases and 0 bases respectively, leaving an intervening sequence of 14 bases. Comment on this clone: Its antigen target is currently unknown. No clone much larger than this one lies a single base away; base qualities are absent.

Participants in the prospective study were enrolled through a virtual design, were aged roughly 18 to 100 years, and lived in about 25 United States geographic areas. In the prospective study, participants were assigned to cohorts based on the clinical history participants reported in a screening survey and a study questionnaire. Recovered participants in ImmuneRACE Cohort 3 were defined by two consecutive negative NP/OP PCR tests, clearance by a healthcare professional, or resolution of symptoms. In the prospective study, whole blood, serum and a nasopharyngeal or oropharyngeal swab were collected from each participant by mobile phlebotomists. Over a roughly two-month period, participants in the prospective study had the option of providing additional blood draws and questionnaires. Blood samples from the prospective study were shipped frozen or at room temperature prior to DNA extraction. The immunoSEQ Assay, a bias-controlled multiplex PCR, was used to amplify TCRbeta CDR3 regions from genomic DNA. The study's processing was this. The number of nucleated cells in each sample was estimated from the amplification of reference gene primers within the assay. Sequence reads were collapsed and filtered to measure the absolute abundance of every unique TCRbeta CDR3 rearrangement. For each sample, productive Simpson clonality was calculated as the square root of Simpson's diversity index over productive rearrangements. TCRdb carries this immuneACCESS record with in-frame sequences only. Its versions omit some clonotypes, under half of them owing to an unresolved V gene in the studies checked, with the rest unexplained. V, J and clone size were drawn from that table, and D and trimming were deduced from the DNA. The sample includes about 200,000 clones, with roughly 82% observed a single time. The ten largest account for around 11% of the sample.

The sequence was obtained from a middle-aged man who had recovered from COVID-19. The V and J genes are TRBV19 and TRBJ1-5, with the D gene uncertain. The material sequenced was PBMCs or T cells enriched from blood (not recorded which). The DNA is TGTGCCAGTAGTATAAATCATCTCGGGGTTAGCAATCAGCCCCAGCATTTT. Its amino acids are CASSINHLGVSNQPQHF.